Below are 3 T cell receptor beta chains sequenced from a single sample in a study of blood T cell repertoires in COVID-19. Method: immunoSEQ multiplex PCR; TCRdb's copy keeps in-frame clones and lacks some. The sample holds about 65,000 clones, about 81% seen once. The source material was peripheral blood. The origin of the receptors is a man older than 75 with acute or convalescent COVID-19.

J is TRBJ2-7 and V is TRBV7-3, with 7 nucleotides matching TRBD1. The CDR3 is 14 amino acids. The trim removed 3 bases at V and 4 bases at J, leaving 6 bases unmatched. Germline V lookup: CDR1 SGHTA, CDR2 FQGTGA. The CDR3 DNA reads TGTGCCAGCAGCTTCTTTCCGGGACAGTACGAGCAGTACTTC. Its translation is CASSFFPGQYEQYF.

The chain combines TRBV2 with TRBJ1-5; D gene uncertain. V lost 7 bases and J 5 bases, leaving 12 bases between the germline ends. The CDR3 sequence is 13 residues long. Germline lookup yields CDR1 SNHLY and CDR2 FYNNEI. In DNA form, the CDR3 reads TGTGCCAGCACGGGTTGGCGCGATCAGCCCCAGCATTTT. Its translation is CASTGWRDQPQHF.

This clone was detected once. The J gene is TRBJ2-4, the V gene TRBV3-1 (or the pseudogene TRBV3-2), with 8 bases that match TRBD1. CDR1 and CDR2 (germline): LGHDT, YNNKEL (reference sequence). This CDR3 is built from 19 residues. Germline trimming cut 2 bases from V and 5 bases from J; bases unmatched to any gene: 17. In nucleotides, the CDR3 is TGTGCCAGCAGCCAATCTGATCGGAGGACAGGGATTAGCCAAAACATTCAGTACTTC. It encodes CASSQSDRRTGISQNIQYF.